This T cell receptor (beta chain) was documented in a study of blood T cell repertoires in COVID-19 (dated by TCRdb to 2019 to 2021). Broadly, across the study: Samples covering the acute and convalescent phases of COVID-19 were provided by collaborators in the United States, Italy and Spain. HLA class I and class II types, where available, came from metadata supplied by the sample provider rather than from assay-based typing. Samples came from the ongoing ImmuneRACE study (first 160 participants) plus 1,254 subjects from 6 global collaborators. The material from the prospective study consisted of cDNA or gDNA derived from T cells, B-cell-depleted T cells, or PBMCs. Nearly every sample came with metadata listing a de-identified subject ID, COVID-19 status, age in years and sex. The repertoires were released in a freely available public database intended as a resource for research on the immune response to SARS-CoV-2. Subjects who had been exposed to COVID-19, were actively infected with it, or had recovered from it provided the deeply sampled blood TCRbeta repertoires that made up the dataset.

TCRbeta CDR3 regions were amplified from genomic DNA by means of the immunoSEQ Assay, a bias-controlled multiplex PCR. Per the original workflow: The number of nucleated cells in each sample was estimated by amplification of reference gene primers within the assay. To quantify the absolute abundance of each unique TCRbeta CDR3 rearrangement, sequence reads were collapsed and filtered. For each sample, productive Simpson clonality was calculated as the square root of Simpson's diversity index over productive rearrangements. Not all clones reach the TCRdb copy of this immuneACCESS table, which keeps in-frame sequences only. Checked studies attribute under half of the gap to unresolved V genes and leave the rest unexplained. V and J calls and clone size are copied from that table; D and trimming were computed from the DNA. The sample table lists roughly 200,000 clones, 86% of them with a count of one. The ten largest clones represent roughly 10% of the sample.

CDR1 and CDR2 are drawn from the germline V gene (reference sequence): MNHEY, SMNVEV. Trimming costs V 6 bases and J 7 bases, and their ends lie 18 bases apart. The CDR3 runs 15 residues from the cysteine to the phenylalanine. The kept DNA is CDR3 alone, 45 bases in frame from the first base. Results the study describes overall, beyond this receptor: The quantity of clinical and demographic metadata differed by source and by participant and was supplied without curation.

One collaborating source in Seattle enrolled patients while the patients were actively infected and followed the patients over time throughout the course of disease. Whole blood was collected in K2EDTA tubes by collaborating institutions according to the institutions' own protocols. Collaborator samples were shipped for TCRbeta analysis as frozen whole blood, isolated PBMCs, or DNA extracted from either sample type. About this clone: Its antigen is currently not known. Nothing much larger sits one base from this clone, and base qualities are not available.

The sequence came from a woman aged 45-65 years with COVID-19, enrolled during active disease. The sample taken for sequencing was peripheral blood. The chain is assembled from TRBV27 and TRBJ1-4; TRBD1 is a weak D gene call, 6 bases matching. The CDR3 corresponds to CASSITGLGVEKLFF. Here is the DNA: TGTGCCAGCAGCATAACAGGGCTAGGGGTTGAAAAACTGTTTTTT.